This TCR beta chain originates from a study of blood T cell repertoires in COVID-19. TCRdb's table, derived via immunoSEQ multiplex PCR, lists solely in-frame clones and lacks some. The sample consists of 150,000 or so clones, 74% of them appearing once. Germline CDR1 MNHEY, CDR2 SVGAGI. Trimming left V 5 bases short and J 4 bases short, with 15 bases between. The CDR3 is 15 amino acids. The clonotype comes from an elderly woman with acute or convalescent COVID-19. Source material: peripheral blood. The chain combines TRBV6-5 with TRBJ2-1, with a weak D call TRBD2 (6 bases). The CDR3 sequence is CASSPWGSGYNEQFF. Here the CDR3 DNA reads TGTGCCAGCAGTCCCTGGGGTAGCGGTTACAATGAGCAGTTCTTC.